One sample yielded the 23 T cell receptor beta chains listed below, sequenced in a study of neurological immune-mediated disorders. Via MiXCR, TCRdb re-called the 5' RACE reads, giving one row per CDR3 protein. The data show 15,000 to 20,000 distinct CDR3 sequences, about 15% seen once. Sequenced sample: PBMCs. Receptors were obtained from a man aged 60 to 75 with HTLV-1-associated myelopathy (HAM/TSP).

This clonotype was found many times. The chain combines TRBV10-2 with TRBJ2-2; unclear D gene. The CDR3 runs to 12 residues. The ends were cut back, 3 bases at V and 8 bases at J, with 7 bases in the middle. CDR1 is WSHSY, CDR2 SAAADI, per germline. The CDR3 nucleotides are TGCGCCAGCAGTGATTTGGGAGGGGAGCTGTTTTTT. It yields the protein CASSDLGGELFF.

Many counts were recorded for this clonotype. This chain uses TRBV5-1 with TRBJ2-1; D possibly corresponds to TRBD1 (6 bases). V lost 3 bases and J lost 3, with 19 bases in between. The CDR3 spans 17 residues. The germline V gene encodes CDR1 SGHRS and CDR2 YFSETQ. CDR3 sequence: CASSSSSGTSSYNEQFF. CDR3 coding DNA: TGCGCCAGCAGCTCGTCCTCCGGGACAAGTAGCTACAATGAGCAGTTCTTC.

This clonotype was seen many times. The CDR3 here is CASSFSGGVDEQFF. The DNA of the CDR3 is TGCGCCAGCAGCTTTAGCGGGGGGGTCGATGAGCAGTTCTTC. The chain links TRBV5-1 to TRBJ2-1; TRBD2 agrees at 11 bases. The germline CDR1 and CDR2 sequences are SGHRS and YFSETQ. The CDR3 runs 14 residues. V was clipped by 2 bases and J by 8 bases; unmatched bases: 3. Based on the CDR3 plus reference TRBV5-1 and TRBJ2-1, the full variable domain is KAGVTQTPRYLIKTRGQQVTLSCSPISGHRSVSWYQQTPGQGLQFLFEYFSETQRNKGNFPGRFSGRQFSNSRSEMNVSTLELGDSALYLCASSFSGGVDEQFFGPGTRLTVL.

This clonotype was observed at least ten times. The chain couples TRBV5-1 to TRBJ2-5; 9 positions match TRBD1. Germline V lookup: CDR1 SGHRS, CDR2 YFSETQ. The junction had 8 bases not matched to a gene; V was cut back by 0 bases and J by 5 bases. The CDR3 covers 16 residues. As DNA, the CDR3 is TGCGCCAGCAGCTTGGTCGGGACAGGGAAGAGCGAGACCCAGTACTTC. As protein: CASSLVGTGKSETQYF.

In its sample, this clonotype was seen many times. The V call is TRBV2, the J call TRBJ2-7; 11 bases agree with TRBD2. Germline CDR1 is SNHLY and CDR2 is FYNNEI. V lost 8 bases, J lost 4 bases, and 4 bases stayed unmatched. CDR3 length: 13 amino acids. CDR3: CASLLAGGYEQYF. For the CDR3, the DNA is TGTGCCAGCCTGCTAGCGGGGGGATACGAGCAGTACTTC.

At least ten counts were recorded for this clonotype. This chain's CDR3 is CASSLVSSGLEQFF. In DNA, the CDR3 is TGTGCCAGCAGCTTAGTGTCTAGCGGTCTTGAGCAGTTCTTC. This chain uses TRBV7-2 with TRBJ2-1; 7 nucleotides line up with TRBD2. The CDR3 length is 14 residues. Germline CDR1 is SGHTA and CDR2 is FQGNSA. The V segment lost 1 base and the J segment 9 bases; nucleotides outside the gene matches: 6.

Ten or more counts support this clonotype. The V call is TRBV7-8, the J call TRBJ1-5, with 8 bases fitting TRBD1. Germline V gives CDR1 SGHVS, CDR2 FQNEAQ. The CDR3 totals 14 residues. Losses at the gene ends were 3 bases for V and 5 bases for J; bases not matched to a gene: 3. The chain's CDR3 is CASSLDRAYQPQHF. The CDR3 nucleotides read TGTGCCAGCAGCTTGGACAGGGCCTATCAGCCCCAGCATTTT.

This clonotype was recorded at least ten times. The gene calls are TRBV5-1 and TRBJ2-2, with 8 bases aligning to TRBD2. The CDR3 runs to 15 residues. V lost 0 bases, J lost 6 bases, and 4 bases stayed unmatched. Germline CDR1 reads SGHRS; CDR2 reads YFSETQ. DNA of the CDR3: TGCGCCAGCAGCTTGGAGGGACTAGTCCCCGGGGAGCTGTTTTTT. The encoded protein is CASSLEGLVPGELFF.

This chain uses TRBV29-1 with TRBJ2-7, with TRBD2 as a possible D gene (7 bases). This CDR3 has 15 amino acids. Germline V CDR1 and CDR2: SQVTM, ANQGSEA. V gave up 1 base and J gave up 3 bases, with 16 bases separating them. This CDR3 reads CSVEALRGGLYEQYF. CDR3 nucleotide sequence: TGCAGCGTTGAAGCTCTTAGGGGGGGACTCTACGAGCAGTACTTC.

This clonotype was seen at least ten times. This chain connects TRBV5-1 to TRBJ2-7, with 9 bases fitting TRBD1. This CDR3 region has 15 residues. Germline lookup yields CDR1 SGHRS and CDR2 YFSETQ. V lost 0 bases, J lost 4 bases, and 5 bases stayed unmatched. CDR3 in amino acids: CASSLAGTGIYEQYF. The CDR3, as DNA: TGCGCCAGCAGCTTGGCCGGGACAGGGATATACGAGCAGTACTTC.

In its sample, this clonotype was seen many times. The rearrangement links TRBV27 to TRBJ1-6; D unresolved. Trimming cost V 3 bases and J 2 bases, with 8 bases left between them. The CDR3 has 15 amino acids. Germline V gives CDR1 MNHEY, CDR2 SMNVEV (reference sequence). Here the CDR3 reads CASSFKLTYNSPLHF. In DNA form, the CDR3 reads TGTGCCAGCAGTTTCAAGCTGACCTATAATTCACCCCTCCACTTT.

This clonotype was counted ten times or more. The V call is TRBV5-6, the J call TRBJ1-5; 7 bases align to TRBD1. V was pared by 3 bases and J by 3 bases, with 3 bases of the junction left unmatched. The V gene's germline CDR1 is SGHDT and CDR2 YYEEEE. The CDR3 runs to 14 residues. CDR3 residues: CASSSQGNNQPQHF. The CDR3 DNA reads as TGTGCCAGCAGCTCACAGGGGAACAATCAGCCCCAGCATTTT.

This clonotype was seen many times. V gene TRBV3-1 combines with J gene TRBJ2-1; a weak D match, TRBD1 (6 bases). From germline, CDR1 is LGHDT and CDR2 YNNKEL (reference sequence). The ends were cut back, 4 bases at V and 0 bases at J, with 10 bases in the middle. This CDR3 comprises 15 residues. CDR3 loop: CASSPTGYSYNEQFF. DNA for the CDR3: TGTGCCAGCAGCCCAACAGGGTACTCCTACAATGAGCAGTTCTTC.

This clonotype was counted ten times or more. V and J are TRBV7-9 and TRBJ2-6, with D unresolved. This CDR3 has 15 residues. Looked up from germline, CDR1 is SEHNR and CDR2 is FQNEAQ (reference sequence). Trimming cost V 5 bases and J 2 bases, with 10 bases left between them. CDR3 coding DNA: TGTGCCAGCAGCAAGACAAATCCTGGGGCCAACGTCCTGACTTTC. This gives the protein CASSKTNPGANVLTF.

This clonotype has at least ten counts. The gene calls are TRBV19 and TRBJ2-5; D possibly corresponds to TRBD2 (6 bases). Germline V lookup: CDR1 LNHDA, CDR2 SQIVND (reference sequence). V was cut by 7 bases and J by 1 base, with 10 bases left in between. The CDR3 totals 13 residues. This chain's CDR3 is CASNQRVQETQYF. The CDR3 DNA follows: TGTGCCAGTAACCAGCGGGTCCAAGAGACCCAGTACTTC.

This clonotype was found many times. J is TRBJ1-4 and V is TRBV6-1; D call uncertain. Germline V gene lookup returns CDR1 MNHNS and CDR2 SASEGT. The CDR3 length is 11 residues. Trimming stripped 5 bases from V and 6 bases from J, with 4 bases between. The CDR3: CASSPDEKLFF. The CDR3 DNA sequence: TGTGCCAGCAGTCCCGATGAAAAACTGTTTTTT.

The chain is built from TRBV5-1 and TRBJ1-6; 7 nucleotides agree with TRBD1. The CDR3 loop spans 15 amino acids. Germline CDR1 and CDR2: SGHRS and YFSETQ. V shed 3 bases, J shed 5 bases, and the junction held 5 bases outside the gene matches. CDR3 in DNA: TGCGCCAGCAGCTCGACAGGGCGGAATAATTCACCCCTCCACTTT. Its translation: CASSSTGRNNSPLHF.

This clonotype was observed many times. The chain is built from TRBV6-1 and TRBJ2-7, with a possible D match to TRBD2 (7 bases). Trimming cost V 11 bases and J 0 bases, with 17 bases left between them. The CDR3 loop spans 14 amino acids. Germline V lookup: CDR1 MNHNS, CDR2 SASEGT. The CDR3 is CAGGTGGRSYEQYF. In DNA, the CDR3 is TGTGCCGGAGGTACCGGGGGGCGCTCCTACGAGCAGTACTTC.

This clonotype appeared a single time. With a much larger clone just one base away, this may be a read error. This chain joins TRBV7-9 and TRBJ2-3; TRBD1 might be the D (5 bases). From germline, CDR1 is SEHNR and CDR2 FQNEAQ (reference sequence). V was cut by 7 bases and J by 4 bases, with 12 bases left in between. This CDR3 has 13 amino acids. Here the CDR3 reads CASTTPRADTQYF. Written as DNA, the CDR3 is TGTGCCAGCACCACGCCCAGGGCAGATACGCAGTATTTT.

The CDR3 region is CASPGGGKQPQHF. CDR3 in DNA: TGTGCCAGCCCCGGCGGGGGTAAACAGCCCCAGCATTTT. This rearrangement joins TRBV15 to TRBJ1-5; D is perhaps TRBD1 (5 bases). Per the germline V gene, CDR1 is LNHNV and CDR2 is YYDKDF (reference sequence). CDR3 size: 13 residues. Between the trimmed V and J ends, which lost 10 bases and 7 bases, there was a span of 17 bases.

This clonotype was seen only a few times. The chain employs TRBV3-1 and TRBJ2-5; D not certain. V was trimmed by 4 bases and J by 2 bases, leaving 11 bases between them. CDR3 length: 14 amino acids. Germline values: CDR1 LGHDT, CDR2 YNNKEL (reference sequence). CDR3 sequence (DNA): TGTGCCAGCAGCCTAGAAGCTAGACAAGAGACCCAGTACTTC. It yields the protein CASSLEARQETQYF.

This clonotype was counted at least ten times. The chain carries TRBV20-1 and TRBJ2-5; the match to TRBD1 covers 12 bases. After removal of 6 bases from V and 2 bases from J, the junction contained 7 bases not matched to a gene. CDR1 is DFQATT, CDR2 SNEGSKA, per germline (reference sequence). This CDR3 spans 15 amino acids. CDR3: CSAGGDRGRQETQYF. The CDR3, as DNA: TGCAGTGCGGGGGGGGACAGGGGGCGGCAAGAGACCCAGTACTTC.

This clonotype has ten or more counts. The CDR3 bases are TGCAGTGCCGAGAAAGCGGGGGGGCTCGGTACGGATACGCAGTATTTT. Encoded protein: CSAEKAGGLGTDTQYF. The chain combines TRBV20-1 with TRBJ2-3, with 10 bases aligning to TRBD2. V was pared by 6 bases and J by 6 bases, with 15 bases of the junction left unmatched. CDR1 and CDR2 from the germline V gene are DFQATT and SNEGSKA (reference sequence). This CDR3 contains 16 residues.